This TCR beta chain was sequenced during a study of blood T cell dynamics during melanoma immunotherapy. Background on the study: Standard first-line treatment here was pembrolizumab or nivolumab plus ipilimumab in metastatic melanoma.

In germline, CDR1 is SGHKS, CDR2 YYEKEE (reference sequence). The CDR3 consists of 13 residues. The J segment lost 5 bases and the V segment lost 3 bases, leaving 4 bases of the junction unmatched. Clones were sequenced by immunoSEQ multiplex PCR, and TCRdb holds only the in-frame ones, with some missing. The sample holds roughly 16,000 clones; approximately 94% are singletons and the top ten take 0.21%. Regarding this clone: Its antigen is not known.

Time point indicated: week 3, after first cycle of checkpoint inhibitor. At 12 weeks after first infusion, RECIST 1.1 defined response for most patients. Study observations and caveats: Cell-free DNA CDR3 sequences most resembled the immune-effector CD8+ subset, which was also most clonal. Whether repertoire-driving clones were melanoma-specific could not be determined.

The receptor's source is a human donor with melanoma. The chain combines TRBV5-5 with TRBJ1-2, with TRBD1 identical over 7 bases. The sample here was effector memory CD8+ T cells from blood, taken from a patient treated with checkpoint blockade. CDR3 DNA: TGTGCCAGCAGCTGGGACAGAAAATATGGCTACACCTTC. Translation: CASSWDRKYGYTF.